The clone carrying this TCR beta chain occurred a few times. Its antigen is currently unknown. The sample is drawn from a study of T cell repertoires in cytomegalovirus infection. Study summary: Through public TCR beta signatures, both CMV infection and matching HLA type were indicated.

General study points: Cumulative frequency of public TCR beta families picked out carriers of CMV plus the relevant HLA. Dominating the ex vivo response were HLA-C-restricted CMV-specific TCR beta clonotypes.

Trimming stripped 7 bases from V and 0 bases from J, with 12 bases between. The CDR3 contains 14 residues. TCRdb reanalysed the reads using MiXCR and keeps one entry per CDR3 protein. The table lists about 260,000 distinct CDR3 sequences, 8% to 9.5% of them singletons. This chain connects TRBV12-3 or TRBV12-4 to TRBJ1-2; no reliable D call. Sequencing was carried out using PBMCs. This receptor was obtained from a human donor in good health (CMV status not recorded). Some clones in this sample may be carry-over from other donors' samples. The DNA for the CDR3 is TGTGCCAGCACCAAGCAGGACTCTAACTATGGCTACACCTTC. Translating it yields CASTKQDSNYGYTF.